The clone carrying this T cell receptor (beta chain) has a count of ten or more. Its antigen remains unidentified. Each CDR3 protein gets one entry after TCRdb re-called the 5' RACE reads with MiXCR. Of fewer than 350,000 distinct CDR3 sequences in the sample, roughly 4.3% are singletons; the top ten hold approximately 20%. Germline assignment: CDR1 DFQATT and CDR2 SNEGSKA (reference sequence). This CDR3 spans 14 amino acids. The germline V and J ends were trimmed by 0 bases and 1 base, with 9 bases remaining between them. This sample is part of a study of T cells after yellow fever vaccination. General study points: Booster sampling recovered most clones from primary vaccination (96% CD4, approximately 90% CD8). CD4 and CD8 compartments shared a small share of clonotypes. Sorted repertoires could include abundant contaminating clonotypes from bulk cells.

This sequence was found in a man younger than 35 who received the YFV17D yellow fever vaccine. Source: PBMCs, taken 15 days after the yellow fever booster vaccination. This chain uses TRBV20-1 with TRBJ1-2; D is uncertain. CDR3 loop: CSAREEGDNYGYTF. For the CDR3, the DNA is TGCAGTGCTAGAGAGGAGGGAGATAACTATGGCTACACCTTC.